This T cell receptor (beta chain) derives from a study of neurological immune-mediated disorders. TCRdb processed the 5' RACE reads anew with MiXCR; each CDR3 protein has one entry. The repertoire consists of about 49,000 distinct CDR3 sequences, with about a tenth occurring once and the leading ten covering 1.5% to 2%. Time point: longitudinal time-point 1 (baseline). Individuals who volunteered at a blood bank located in Maryland, USA, made up the group of healthy controls. This clonotype appeared a few times. J gave up 10 bases and V 5 bases, and 4 bases lay outside the gene matches. The CDR3 totals 13 residues. CDR1 is LNHDA and CDR2 is SQIVND in the germline V gene (reference sequence).

The V gene is TRBV19, the J gene TRBJ2-1; TRBD1 aligns across 11 bases. Sequencing was performed on PBMCs. This receptor was obtained from a middle-aged woman in good health. CDR3 nucleotide sequence: TGTGCCAGTAGTGGACAGGGGGCACGGGAGCAGTTCTTC. Residues: CASSGQGAREQFF.